These 20 T cell receptor beta chains were all obtained from the same sample, sequenced in a study of CD8 T cells in ankylosing spondylitis. TCRdb processed the 5' RACE reads anew with MiXCR; each CDR3 protein has one entry. The sample includes some 130,000 distinct CDR3 sequences, approximately 7.4% of them seen just once. The sample comprised blood, either unsorted or a sorted T cell fraction (not recorded which). The receptors derive from a female donor with ankylosing spondylitis or in good health (not recorded which).

This clonotype occurred many times. This chain links TRBV5-5 with TRBJ2-3; perhaps TRBD2 as D (6 bases). Germline V gene sequence: CDR1 SGHKS, CDR2 YYEKEE (reference sequence). CDR3 size: 15 residues. The ends were cut back, 4 bases at V and 0 bases at J, with 12 bases in the middle. CDR3 region: CASSGRTLSTDTQYF. In DNA, the CDR3 is TGTGCCAGCAGCGGGAGGACACTAAGCACAGATACGCAGTATTTT.

This clonotype was seen many times. This chain joins TRBV18 and TRBJ1-2; TRBD1 matches at 10 bases. CDR1 and CDR2 (germline): KGHSH, LQKENI. CDR3 length: 14 amino acids. J was trimmed by 7 bases and V by 5 bases; bases with no gene match: 7. The CDR3 protein is CASSSGQGLPGYTF. The CDR3 bases are TGTGCCAGCTCATCGGGACAGGGGCTGCCTGGCTACACCTTC. Full variable domain (remainder filled in from reference TRBV18 and TRBJ1-2): NAGVMQNPRHLVRRRGQEARLRCSPMKGHSHVYWYRQLPEEGLKFMVYLQKENIIDESGMPKERFSAEFPKEGPSILRIQQVVRGDSAAYFCASSSGQGLPGYTFGSGTRLTVV.

In this sample, this clonotype turned up many times. This chain links TRBV4-1 with TRBJ2-2; 11 bases match TRBD1. Germline V gene lookup returns CDR1 MGHRA and CDR2 YSYEKL. The CDR3 runs to 16 residues. V was pared by 4 bases and J by 7 bases, with 8 bases of the junction left unmatched. CDR3 amino acids: CASSRGDRGLFGELFF. Written as DNA, the CDR3 is TGCGCCAGCAGCCGCGGGGACAGGGGGTTATTCGGGGAGCTGTTTTTT.

The sample holds many counts of this clonotype. The gene calls are TRBV25-1 and TRBJ2-7, with 8 bases fitting TRBD1. V shed 4 bases and J 4 bases; nucleotides not matched to a gene: 3. The germline gives CDR1 MGHDK, CDR2 SYGVNS. The CDR3 is made up of 13 amino acids. The chain's CDR3 is CASSVTGVYEQYF. CDR3 DNA: TGTGCCAGCAGTGTGACAGGGGTGTACGAGCAGTACTTC.

This clonotype has at least ten counts. The chain joins TRBV5-1 to TRBJ1-1, with D possibly matching TRBD1 (5 bases). The V gene lost 0 bases and the J gene lost 5 bases, with 11 bases spanning the gap. The germline CDR1 and CDR2 sequences are SGHRS and YFSETQ. CDR3 size: 14 residues. CDR3 DNA: TGCGCCAGCAGCTTGGTGGGGGAATGGACTGAAGCTTTCTTT. As protein: CASSLVGEWTEAFF. Combining the CDR3 with reference TRBV5-1 and TRBJ1-1 gives the whole variable domain KAGVTQTPRYLIKTRGQQVTLSCSPISGHRSVSWYQQTPGQGLQFLFEYFSETQRNKGNFPGRFSGRQFSNSRSEMNVSTLELGDSALYLCASSLVGEWTEAFFGQGTRLTVV.

This clonotype was recorded a few times. The rearrangement links TRBV19 to TRBJ2-5; perhaps TRBD1 as D (6 bases). Germline CDR1 is LNHDA and CDR2 is SQIVND (reference sequence). V shed 6 bases and J shed 5 bases, with 22 bases lying between them. This CDR3 region has 16 residues. CDR3 amino acids: CASSDLSDSDGETQYF. The CDR3 bases are TGTGCCAGTAGCGATCTCTCGGACAGCGACGGTGAGACCCAGTACTTC.

In this sample, this clonotype turned up many times. The chain recombines TRBV29-1 with TRBJ2-3, with TRBD2 matching 9 bases. The CDR3 length is 15 residues. J was trimmed by 2 bases and V by 0 bases; bases with no gene match: 3. Germline values: CDR1 SQVTM, CDR2 ANQGSEA. DNA of the CDR3: TGCAGCGTTGAAGAGGCGGGGGGGTTCACAGATACGCAGTATTTT. It is translated as CSVEEAGGFTDTQYF.

Many counts were recorded for this clonotype. The chain carries TRBV3-1 and TRBJ1-5, with no clear D. Trimming stripped 0 bases from V and 1 base from J, with 7 bases between. The germline CDR1 and CDR2 sequences are LGHDT and YNNKEL (reference sequence). The CDR3 covers 15 residues. Written as DNA, the CDR3 is TGTGCCAGCAGCCAAGATGGACTAAGCAATCAGCCCCAGCATTTT. Protein product: CASSQDGLSNQPQHF. The full variable domain, its missing parts supplied by reference TRBV3-1 and TRBJ1-5, is DTAVSQTPKYLVTQMGNDKSIKCEQNLGHDTMYWYKQDSKKFLKIMFSYNNKELIINETVPNRFSPKSPDKAHLNLHINSLELGDSAVYFCASSQDGLSNQPQHFGDGTRLSIL.

This clonotype was seen ten or more times. The chain carries TRBV25-1 and TRBJ1-5; D is uncertain. CDR3 length: 14 amino acids. With 5 bases removed from V and 5 bases from J, the gap between germline ends came to 13 bases. Per the germline V gene, CDR1 is MGHDK and CDR2 is SYGVNS. The DNA of the CDR3 is TGTGCCAGCAGTCCCCTTAACCTGGATCAGCCCCAGCATTTT. Translation: CASSPLNLDQPQHF. Using reference TRBV25-1 and TRBJ1-5 for the parts outside the CDR3, the full variable domain is EADIYQTPRYLVIGTGKKITLECSQTMGHDKMYWYQQDPGMELHLIHYSYGVNSTEKGDLSSESTVSRIRTEHFPLTLESARPSHTSQYLCASSPLNLDQPQHFGDGTRLSIL.

This clonotype appeared many times. This chain connects TRBV5-1 to TRBJ2-7, with 12 bases matching TRBD2. This CDR3 contains 18 residues. Germline CDR1 and CDR2: SGHRS and YFSETQ. The V gene end was trimmed by 0 bases and the J gene end by 0 bases; junction bases not matched to a gene: 7. Here the CDR3 DNA reads TGCGCCAGCAGCTTGGTTCCTAGCGGGGGGGACAGCTCCTACGAGCAGTACTTC. This translates into CASSLVPSGGDSSYEQYF. Combining the CDR3 with reference TRBV5-1 and TRBJ2-7 gives the whole variable domain KAGVTQTPRYLIKTRGQQVTLSCSPISGHRSVSWYQQTPGQGLQFLFEYFSETQRNKGNFPGRFSGRQFSNSRSEMNVSTLELGDSALYLCASSLVPSGGDSSYEQYFGPGTRLTVT.

In regard to this clonotype: A read error may account for a junction end that differs from germline. V usage is TRBV6-4 and J usage is TRBJ2-2; D is uncertain. The CDR3 sequence is 13 residues long. CDR1 and CDR2 from the germline V gene are MRHNA and SNTAGT. CDR3 residues: CVSSESESGELFF. The CDR3, as DNA: TGTGTCAGCAGCGAGTCCGAGAGCGGGGAGCTGTTTTTT.

This clonotype was observed many times. The chain employs TRBV28 and TRBJ2-7, with D unresolved. This CDR3 spans 14 amino acids. V was cut by 0 bases and J by 3 bases, with 9 bases left in between. The germline gives CDR1 MDHEN, CDR2 SYDVKM. The CDR3 DNA reads as TGTGCCAGCAGTTTATGGATGACCAACTACGAGCAGTACTTC. It is translated as CASSLWMTNYEQYF.

This clonotype has ten or more counts. The chain joins TRBV12-3 or TRBV12-4 to TRBJ2-3, with D perhaps given as TRBD1 or TRBD2 (5 bases each). The CDR3 is 15 residues long. The V end lost 6 bases, the J end lost 0 bases, and 13 bases lay between the germline ends. DNA for the CDR3: TGTGCCAGCAGCTCCATCCGGGACAGCACAGATACGCAGTATTTT. Translation: CASSSIRDSTDTQYF.

This clonotype was observed at least ten times. The chain links TRBV30 to TRBJ1-1; D gene unclear. V shed 2 bases and J shed 2 bases, with 18 bases lying between them. The germline CDR1 and CDR2 sequences are GTSNPN and SVGIG (reference sequence). The CDR3 length is 16 residues. CDR3 residues: CAWSLRVQPQNTEAFF. The CDR3 DNA sequence: TGTGCCTGGAGTCTTCGGGTTCAACCTCAAAACACTGAAGCTTTCTTT.

Many counts were recorded for this clonotype. The V call is TRBV20-1, the J call TRBJ1-2; TRBD1 is a possible D gene (5 bases). V was cut by 6 bases and J by 5 bases, with 13 bases left in between. The CDR3 is 12 residues long. Germline V CDR1 and CDR2: DFQATT, SNEGSKA (reference sequence). CDR3 amino acids: CSAQDSSYGYTF. CDR3 in DNA: TGCAGTGCCCAAGACAGTTCTTATGGCTACACCTTC.

This clonotype was recorded many times. The chain recombines TRBV12-3 or TRBV12-4 with TRBJ2-2; 9 nucleotides align to TRBD1. The CDR3 spans 17 residues. Trimming removed 5 bases from V and 5 bases from J; junction bases left unmatched: 12. The CDR3, as DNA: TGTGCCAGCAGTCCATTCCCGGACAGGGGCTCTACCGGGGAGCTGTTTTTT. This codes for CASSPFPDRGSTGELFF.

At least ten counts were recorded for this clonotype. The chain combines TRBV9 with TRBJ2-2, with 7 bases that match TRBD1. Per the germline V gene, CDR1 is SGDLS and CDR2 is YYNGEE. V was pared by 0 bases and J by 1 base, with 3 bases of the junction left unmatched. The CDR3 has 16 residues. This CDR3 reads CASSVGGTVNTGELFF. The CDR3 region has the DNA TGTGCCAGCAGCGTAGGAGGGACAGTGAACACCGGGGAGCTGTTTTTT.

The chain couples TRBV20-1 to TRBJ1-2, with 8 bases identical to TRBD1. Germline trimming cut 0 bases from V and 6 bases from J; bases unmatched to any gene: 9. CDR3 length equals 15 residues. Looked up from germline, CDR1 is DFQATT and CDR2 is SNEGSKA (reference sequence). CDR3 DNA: TGCAGTGCTAGAGATGGTGGGACAGGAAGGGATGGCTACACCTTC. This sequence encodes CSARDGGTGRDGYTF.

The rearrangement links TRBV12-3 or TRBV12-4 to TRBJ1-5, with no clear D. The CDR3 totals 16 residues. Trimming pared 8 bases from V and 5 bases from J, leaving 22 bases between. The CDR3 sequence: CASVSGGMRGHQPQHF. For the CDR3, the DNA is TGTGCCAGCGTGTCGGGCGGCATGAGAGGGCATCAGCCCCAGCATTTT.

This clonotype was seen repeatedly, ten times or more. The chain employs TRBV20-1 and TRBJ2-7, with 7 positions matching TRBD1. Germline lookup yields CDR1 DFQATT and CDR2 SNEGSKA (reference sequence). V shed 3 bases and J 2 bases; nucleotides not matched to a gene: 10. CDR3 length equals 15 residues. The CDR3 here is CSASYRDSGAYEQYF. The CDR3, as DNA: TGCAGTGCTAGTTACCGGGACAGTGGGGCCTACGAGCAGTACTTC.